The TCR beta chain described here comes from a study of glioma-infiltrating T cells. TCR alpha and beta CDR3 regions were amplified from RNA using iRepertoire nested multiplex PCR. TCRdb ran MiXCR on the multiplex PCR reads and lists one entry per CDR3 protein. Among over 140,000 distinct CDR3 sequences listed, more than 35% were seen once. This CDR3 region has 15 residues. Trimming cost V 0 bases and J 4 bases, with 12 bases left between them. Germline lookup yields CDR1 LGHDT and CDR2 YNNKEL (reference sequence). This clonotype was observed a handful of times. Its cognate antigen is unknown. Study conclusions and caveats: Tissue and blood shared very few CDR3 sequences. Gliomas, especially low-grade, showed above-expected tissue-blood divergence; non-neoplastic patients showed below.

The sequenced material came from glioma tissue, nonneoplastic brain tissue, or PBMCs (not recorded which). This receptor was taken from a human donor with low-grade glioma or glioblastoma, undergoing nonglioma brain surgery, or in good health (not recorded which). This rearrangement joins TRBV3-1 to TRBJ1-1; D is possibly TRBD1 (5 bases). The CDR3 DNA reads as TGTGCCAGCAGCCAAGATGGCAGGGTGGGCACTGAAGCTTTCTTT. Its translation: CASSQDGRVGTEAFF.